Sequencing of this T cell receptor (beta chain) was carried out in a study of cytotoxic CD8 clonotypes in ibrutinib-treated CLL. General observations from the study: The study found baseline clonality above age-matched healthy donors, tracking circulating CD8+ T-cell counts.

Some clones are missing from TCRdb's copy, which holds only in-frame ones; the method was immunoSEQ multiplex PCR. The sample consists of 65,000 to 90,000 clones, approximately 87% of them appearing once. As to this clone: Antigen specificity is unknown. Other DNA sequences of this sample code for an identical CDR3.

V was pared by 0 bases and J by 3 bases, with 8 bases between. This CDR3 has 14 residues. Per germline, CDR1 LGHNA and CDR2 YNFKEQ. The starting material was PBMCs, obtained after 24 months of ibrutinib treatment. This chain connects TRBV4-2 to TRBJ2-5; no firm D call. This clonotype was sampled from a human donor with chronic lymphocytic leukemia. CDR3 region: CASSQETREETQYF. The CDR3, as DNA: TGTGCCAGCAGCCAAGAGACTCGGGAAGAGACCCAGTACTTC.